Presented here are 30 T cell receptor beta chains from one specimen sequenced in a study of blood T cell repertoires in COVID-19. The table came from immunoSEQ multiplex PCR; TCRdb's copy has only in-frame clones and leaves some out. In the table there are around 250,000 clones, more than 85% of which are singletons. Sequencing used peripheral blood. The receptors were gathered from a woman aged 70-85 years with active or convalescent COVID-19.

The chain is built from TRBV19 and TRBJ2-1; the match to TRBD2 covers 10 bases. Trimming took 3 bases from V and 5 from J; bases not matched to a gene: 7. Germline values: CDR1 LNHDA, CDR2 SQIVND (reference sequence). The CDR3 is 16 residues long. CDR3 amino acids: CASSIYSGGNDNEQFF. CDR3 nucleotides: TGTGCCAGTAGTATCTATAGCGGGGGGAACGACAATGAGCAGTTCTTC.

The chain recombines TRBV6-1 with TRBJ1-1; D is unresolved. The CDR3 runs 14 residues. The ends were cut back, 3 bases at V and 1 base at J, with 9 bases in the middle. CDR1 and CDR2 (germline): MNHNS, SASEGT. CDR3 nucleotides: TGTGCCAGCAGTGATTTGCGGGGGAACACTGAAGCTTTCTTT. Encoded protein: CASSDLRGNTEAFF.

The chain has TRBV7-2 and TRBJ1-6, with TRBD1 matching over 7 bases. The CDR3 has 15 residues. Losses at the gene ends were 4 bases for V and 7 bases for J; bases not matched to a gene: 7. Germline V CDR1 and CDR2: SGHTA, FQGNSA. CDR3 DNA: TGTGCCAGCAGCTCCTACCAGGGACAGAATTCACCCCTCCACTTT. This encodes CASSSYQGQNSPLHF.

This clone was counted only a few times. J is TRBJ2-3 and V is TRBV7-2; 10 bases align to TRBD1. The V and J ends lost 4 bases and 0 bases, in that order; junction bases with no gene match: 4. This CDR3 is built from 16 residues. Per the germline V gene, CDR1 is SGHTA and CDR2 is FQGNSA. Here the CDR3 reads CASSSRTGGSTDTQYF. Here the CDR3 DNA reads TGTGCCAGCAGCTCCCGGACAGGGGGAAGCACAGATACGCAGTATTTT.

The chain couples TRBV4-2 to TRBJ1-5; unclear D gene. This CDR3 is 14 amino acids long. The germline CDR1 and CDR2 sequences are LGHNA and YNFKEQ. V shed 1 base and J shed 1 base, with 5 bases lying between them. CDR3 sequence: CASSQGLSNQPQHF. The CDR3 DNA sequence: TGTGCCAGCAGCCAAGGACTGAGCAATCAGCCCCAGCATTTT.

The rearrangement joins TRBV5-1 to TRBJ2-5, with a tentative D call TRBD1 (7 bases). The ends were cut back, 4 bases at V and 2 bases at J, with 21 bases in the middle. Germline CDR1 SGHRS, CDR2 YFSETQ. This CDR3 spans 17 amino acids. The CDR3 sequence: CASSRGIDRAGQETQYF. In DNA, the CDR3 is TGCGCCAGCAGCAGAGGTATAGACAGGGCGGGACAAGAGACCCAGTACTTC.

Written as DNA, the CDR3 is TGTGCCAGCTCACCGCCGAGGGCTGAAGCTTTCTTT. Its protein is CASSPPRAEAFF. V is TRBV18 and J is TRBJ1-1; the D is unclear. Germline CDR1 is KGHSH and CDR2 is LQKENI. Trimming shortened V by 3 bases and J by 6 bases, and 8 bases separated the two germline ends. The CDR3 spans 12 residues.

The chain has TRBV5-1 and TRBJ1-2, with no clear D. CDR3 length equals 15 residues. The germline V gene encodes CDR1 SGHRS and CDR2 YFSETQ. Between the trimmed V and J ends, which lost 4 bases and 0 bases, there was a span of 13 bases. CDR3 DNA: TGCGCCAGCAGCCCCTCGCCACCAGCTAACTATGGCTACACCTTC. Translating it yields CASSPSPPANYGYTF. Variable domain in full (rest from reference TRBV5-1 and TRBJ1-2): KAGVTQTPRYLIKTRGQQVTLSCSPISGHRSVSWYQQTPGQGLQFLFEYFSETQRNKGNFPGRFSGRQFSNSRSEMNVSTLELGDSALYLCASSPSPPANYGYTFGSGTRLTVV.

This clone has just a few counts. The chain joins TRBV20-1 to TRBJ2-1, with D perhaps matching TRBD2 (5 bases). The CDR3 consists of 15 residues. The ends were cut back, 3 bases at V and 7 bases at J, with 19 bases in the middle. The germline V gene has CDR1 DFQATT and CDR2 SNEGSKA (reference sequence). Written as DNA, the CDR3 is TGCAGTGCTAGTCGGCGGGTTAGTGTAGTAAATGAGCAGTTCTTC. Its translation is CSASRRVSVVNEQFF.

V gene TRBV6-5 combines with J gene TRBJ2-4; a possible D gene is TRBD2 (6 bases). V was pared by 5 bases and J by 10 bases, with 15 bases between. This CDR3 region has 13 residues. Germline V lookup: CDR1 MNHEY, CDR2 SVGAGI. CDR3 DNA: TGTGCCAGCAGTATAGGAGGCGGGGATATTCAGTACTTC. This codes for CASSIGGGDIQYF.

The V and J genes are TRBV7-7 and TRBJ2-5, with a possible D match to TRBD1 (5 bases). Germline V gene data show CDR1 as SSHAT and CDR2 as FNYEAQ (reference sequence). The ends were cut back, 7 bases at V and 2 bases at J, with 11 bases in the middle. This CDR3 region has 13 residues. CDR3 loop: CASTPGFQETQYF. The CDR3 DNA sequence: TGTGCCAGCACCCCAGGGTTTCAAGAGACCCAGTACTTC.

The chain links TRBV7-9 to TRBJ2-7, with 8 bases lining up with TRBD1. Germline CDR1 reads SEHNR; CDR2 reads FQNEAQ (reference sequence). V shed 4 bases, J shed 5 bases, and the junction held 10 bases outside the gene matches. The CDR3 loop spans 15 amino acids. CDR3 sequence reads: CASSYPTGVADEQYF. CDR3 DNA sequence: TGTGCCAGCAGCTACCCGACAGGGGTTGCTGACGAGCAGTACTTC.

The CDR3 here is CASSQEIGRLGYTF. DNA of the CDR3: TGTGCCAGCAGCCAAGAGATTGGGAGGTTAGGCTACACCTTC. The rearrangement links TRBV4-2 to TRBJ1-2; D gene unclear. Deletions cut 0 bases from V and 8 bases from J, with 13 bases between. The germline gives CDR1 LGHNA, CDR2 YNFKEQ. This CDR3 spans 14 amino acids.

The CDR3 here is CSVQARVADTQYF. CDR3 bases: TGCAGCGTCCAGGCCAGGGTGGCAGATACGCAGTATTTT. The J gene is TRBJ2-3, the V gene TRBV29-1; D may be TRBD1 (5 bases). Germline loops: CDR1 SQVTM, CDR2 ANQGSEA. The V gene lost 6 bases and the J gene lost 4 bases, with 14 bases spanning the gap. CDR3 length equals 13 residues.

This clone was detected only once. The chain combines TRBV6-6 with TRBJ1-3; 8 nucleotides line up with TRBD1. V lost 4 bases and J lost 2; bases outside the gene matches: 4. Germline CDR1 and CDR2: MNHNY and SVGAGI (reference sequence). The CDR3 consists of 15 residues. DNA of the CDR3: TGTGCCAGCAGTTCCCAGGGGGCCGCTGGAAACACCATATATTTT. Its protein product is CASSSQGAAGNTIYF.

The genes are TRBV5-1 and TRBJ1-1; the D gene is possibly TRBD1 (5 bases). The CDR3 extends over 13 amino acids. CDR1 is SGHRS, CDR2 YFSETQ, per germline. V lost 0 bases and J lost 5, with 8 bases in between. CDR3 protein: CASSLGTQTEAFF. The CDR3, as DNA: TGCGCCAGCAGCTTGGGGACACAGACTGAAGCTTTCTTT.

The V call is TRBV7-2, the J call TRBJ1-2; 11 bases match TRBD1. The CDR3 runs 15 residues. Per the germline V gene, CDR1 is SGHTA and CDR2 is FQGNSA. The trim removed 5 bases at V and 4 bases at J, leaving 6 bases unmatched. The CDR3, as DNA: TGTGCCAGCAGCGGGGGACAGGGGGAAGGCTATGGCTACACCTTC. As protein: CASSGGQGEGYGYTF.

The gene calls are TRBV18 and TRBJ1-1; the D is unclear. This CDR3 spans 15 amino acids. Germline V gives CDR1 KGHSH, CDR2 LQKENI. The germline V and J ends were trimmed by 5 bases and 10 bases, with 23 bases remaining between them. Written as DNA, the CDR3 is TGTGCCAGCTCATCCTCTAGGTCCCCCACTGAGGGAGCTTTCTTT. It encodes CASSSSRSPTEGAFF.

The chain employs TRBV7-2 and TRBJ2-7; D is perhaps TRBD2 (5 bases). This CDR3 region has 17 residues. Germline values: CDR1 SGHTA, CDR2 FQGNSA. V was cut by 5 bases and J by 6 bases, with 26 bases left in between. CDR3 nucleotide sequence: TGTGCCAGCAGCCAACTTGCTAGCCGGGCTGGCTTGAGCGAGCAGTACTTC. This translates into CASSQLASRAGLSEQYF.

This sequence joins TRBV29-1 and TRBJ1-5; perhaps TRBD1 as D (5 bases). In germline, CDR1 is SQVTM, CDR2 ANQGSEA. The V gene lost 5 bases and the J gene lost 6 bases, with 17 bases spanning the gap. The CDR3 length is 14 residues. The CDR3 region is CSVQQEAPGQPQHF. Written as DNA, the CDR3 is TGCAGCGTTCAACAGGAAGCCCCCGGTCAGCCCCAGCATTTT.

The rearrangement links TRBV11-2 to TRBJ2-4; TRBD2 is a possible D gene (6 bases). Trimming removed 7 bases at V and 6 bases at J, with 19 bases between. CDR1 is SGHAT and CDR2 is FQNNGV in the germline V gene. The CDR3 extends over 15 amino acids. CDR3 nucleotide sequence: TGTGCCAGCACCTCCTTCGGGGGAGATCGAAACATTCAGTACTTC. This gives the protein CASTSFGGDRNIQYF.

J is TRBJ2-5 and V is TRBV5-1; TRBD1 aligns across 7 bases. Per the germline V gene, CDR1 is SGHRS and CDR2 is YFSETQ. J was trimmed by 0 bases and V by 6 bases; bases with no gene match: 2. There are 13 residues in the CDR3. CDR3 sequence: CASTRGYQETQYF. The CDR3 DNA sequence: TGCGCCAGCACCAGGGGGTACCAAGAGACCCAGTACTTC.

V and J are TRBV5-1 and TRBJ2-5; 10 positions agree with TRBD2. The CDR3 spans 15 residues. The ends lost 0 bases at V and 4 bases at J; junction bases unmatched: 3. Germline V lookup: CDR1 SGHRS, CDR2 YFSETQ. This CDR3 is CASSLVAGGTETQYF. The CDR3 bases are TGCGCCAGCAGCTTGGTAGCGGGGGGTACAGAGACCCAGTACTTC.

V usage is TRBV20-1 and J usage is TRBJ1-2; D remains ambiguous. Germline values: CDR1 DFQATT, CDR2 SNEGSKA (reference sequence). The CDR3 spans 11 residues. The V end was cut by 0 bases, the J end by 12 bases, with 11 bases between. CDR3 amino acids: CSARESLGDTF. The DNA of the CDR3 is TGCAGTGCTAGAGAATCCTTGGGAGACACCTTC.

The rearrangement joins TRBV5-4 to TRBJ1-1; 9 bases match TRBD1. CDR1 SGHNT and CDR2 YYREEE come from the germline V gene (reference sequence). This CDR3 is built from 14 residues. The V segment lost 5 bases and the J segment 5 bases; nucleotides outside the gene matches: 7. CDR3 in amino acids: CASSLYRGRTEAFF. Here the CDR3 DNA reads TGTGCCAGCAGTCTTTACAGGGGGCGGACTGAAGCTTTCTTT.

The chain carries TRBV9 and TRBJ2-7; possibly TRBD1 for D (5 bases). Germline V gives CDR1 SGDLS, CDR2 YYNGEE. V gave up 0 bases and J gave up 0 bases, with 7 bases separating them. The CDR3 consists of 14 residues. Here the CDR3 DNA reads TGTGCCAGCAGCGTAGCTAGGGGCTCCTACGAGCAGTACTTC. Protein: CASSVARGSYEQYF. Drawing the rest from reference TRBV9 and TRBJ2-7, the complete variable domain is DSGVTQTPKHLITATGQRVTLRCSPRSGDLSVYWYQQSLDQGLQFLIQYYNGEERAKGNILERFSAQQFPDLHSELNLSSLELGDSALYFCASSVARGSYEQYFGPGTRLTVT.

This clone was recorded once. V is TRBV25-1 and J is TRBJ1-5, with D possibly being TRBD1 (5 bases). In germline, CDR1 is MGHDK, CDR2 SYGVNS. The CDR3 is made up of 15 amino acids. V dropped 3 bases and J dropped 7 bases, with 16 bases sitting between them. Here the CDR3 reads CASSESNIRGQPQHF. Written as DNA, the CDR3 is TGTGCCAGCAGTGAGAGTAATATTAGGGGCCAGCCCCAGCATTTT.

This clone appeared once. This chain links TRBV7-9 with TRBJ2-7; D possibly corresponds to TRBD2 (6 bases). The CDR3 spans 14 residues. Germline CDR1 is SEHNR and CDR2 is FQNEAQ (reference sequence). Trimming left V 4 bases short and J 7 bases short, with 17 bases between. CDR3 in amino acids: CASSSVGEASEQYF. The CDR3 region has the DNA TGTGCCAGCAGCTCGGTGGGGGAGGCTTCGGAGCAGTACTTC.

The chain links TRBV24-1 to TRBJ2-5; TRBD1 aligns across 9 bases. Per germline, CDR1 KGHDR and CDR2 SFDVKD. The CDR3 runs to 14 residues. V dropped 5 bases and J dropped 4; count of bases not matched to a gene: 4. The DNA for the CDR3 is TGTGCCACCAGTGCCTTGACAGGGGGAGAGACCCAGTACTTC. This sequence encodes CATSALTGGETQYF.

The gene calls are TRBV27 and TRBJ1-2; D call uncertain. The CDR3 loop spans 14 amino acids. CDR1 MNHEY and CDR2 SMNVEV come from the germline V gene (reference sequence). V lost 8 bases and J lost 3, with 16 bases in between. CDR3 sequence: CASAGHPADYGYTF. As DNA, the CDR3 is TGTGCCAGCGCCGGCCACCCCGCGGACTATGGCTACACCTTC.